This T cell receptor beta chain derives from a study of cytomegalovirus exposure and HLA in healthy donors. Study-wide results and caveats: Cytomegalovirus status was reportedly diagnosed by the classifier with high sensitivity and specificity. Most observed TCR sequences were rare, whereas some public TCRs were detected in many donors. Cytomegalovirus-associated status was assigned to fewer than 200 TCR beta chains.

Clones were read by immunoSEQ multiplex PCR, and TCRdb kept only the in-frame ones, dropping some. This table holds under 300,000 clones, roughly 86% found once. CDR3 length equals 15 residues. The germline V and J ends were trimmed by 4 bases and 3 bases, with 16 bases remaining between them. Per germline, CDR1 LNHNV and CDR2 YYDKDF (reference sequence). Of note for this clone: No antigen is known for it.

The gene calls are TRBV15 and TRBJ2-7; TRBD2 is a possible D gene (5 bases). The specimen sequenced was PBMCs. The TCR originated in a woman in her 30s in good health and CMV-seropositive. CDR3 coding DNA: TGTGCCACCAGCATCGAGAGGTCTAGCAGCTACGAGCAGTACTTC. Translation: CATSIERSSSYEQYF.